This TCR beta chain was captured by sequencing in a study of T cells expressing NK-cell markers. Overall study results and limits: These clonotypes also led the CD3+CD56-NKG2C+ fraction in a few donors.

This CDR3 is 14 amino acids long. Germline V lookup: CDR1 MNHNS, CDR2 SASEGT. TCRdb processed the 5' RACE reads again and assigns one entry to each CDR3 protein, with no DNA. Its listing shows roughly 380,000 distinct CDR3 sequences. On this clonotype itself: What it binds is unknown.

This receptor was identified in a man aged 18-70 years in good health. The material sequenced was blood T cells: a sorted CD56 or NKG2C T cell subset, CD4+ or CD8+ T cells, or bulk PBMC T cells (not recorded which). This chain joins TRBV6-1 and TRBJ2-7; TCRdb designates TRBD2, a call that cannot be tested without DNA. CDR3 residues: CASLRGSIAYEQYF.